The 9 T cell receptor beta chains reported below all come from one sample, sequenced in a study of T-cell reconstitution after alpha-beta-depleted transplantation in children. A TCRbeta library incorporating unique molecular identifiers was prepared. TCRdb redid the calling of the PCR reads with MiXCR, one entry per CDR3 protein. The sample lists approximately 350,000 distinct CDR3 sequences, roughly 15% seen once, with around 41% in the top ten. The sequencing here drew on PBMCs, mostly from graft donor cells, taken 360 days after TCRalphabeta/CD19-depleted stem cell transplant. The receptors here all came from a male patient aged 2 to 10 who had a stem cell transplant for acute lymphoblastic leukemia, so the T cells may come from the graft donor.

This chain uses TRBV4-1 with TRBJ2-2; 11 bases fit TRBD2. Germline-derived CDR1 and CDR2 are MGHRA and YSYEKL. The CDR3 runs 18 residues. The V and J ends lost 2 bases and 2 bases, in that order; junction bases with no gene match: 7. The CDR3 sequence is CASSQSRGTSGNTGELFF. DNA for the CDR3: TGCGCCAGCAGCCAATCGAGAGGGACTAGCGGTAACACCGGGGAGCTGTTTTTT.

CDR3 sequence: CASSTYTGAVEETQYF. CDR3 DNA: TGTGCCAGCAGCACCTATACAGGGGCGGTAGAGGAGACCCAGTACTTC. This chain links TRBV7-9 with TRBJ2-5; 7 positions match TRBD1. V trimming: 5 bases; J trimming: 5 bases; junction bases outside the gene matches: 14. The CDR3 length is 16 residues. From germline, CDR1 is SEHNR and CDR2 FQNEAQ (reference sequence).

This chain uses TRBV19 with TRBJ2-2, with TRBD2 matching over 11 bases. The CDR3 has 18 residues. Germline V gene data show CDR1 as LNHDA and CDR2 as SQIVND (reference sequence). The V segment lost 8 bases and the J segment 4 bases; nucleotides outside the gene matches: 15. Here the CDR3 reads CASVRGTSGPASTGELFF. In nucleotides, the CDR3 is TGTGCCAGTGTCAGAGGGACTAGCGGTCCCGCAAGCACCGGGGAGCTGTTTTTT.

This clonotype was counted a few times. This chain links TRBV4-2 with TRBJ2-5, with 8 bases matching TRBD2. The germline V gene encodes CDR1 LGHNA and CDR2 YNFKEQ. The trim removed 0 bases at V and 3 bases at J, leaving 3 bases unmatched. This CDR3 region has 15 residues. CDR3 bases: TGTGCCAGCAGCCAAGATAGTAGCGGGAAAGAGACCCAGTACTTC. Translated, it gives CASSQDSSGKETQYF.

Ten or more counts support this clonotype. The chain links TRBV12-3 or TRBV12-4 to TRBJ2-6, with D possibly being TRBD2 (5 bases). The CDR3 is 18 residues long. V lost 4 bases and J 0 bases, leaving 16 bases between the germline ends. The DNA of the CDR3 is TGTGCCAGCAGTTACCGTCCCCTAGCAGGCTCTGGGGCCAACGTCCTGACTTTC. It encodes CASSYRPLAGSGANVLTF.

CDR3 coding DNA: TGTGCCAGCAGCCGTCTAGCGGGACTCTACAATGAGCAGTTCTTC. This translates into CASSRLAGLYNEQFF. The rearrangement joins TRBV14 to TRBJ2-1, with 9 positions matching TRBD2. CDR3 length equals 15 residues. V lost 4 bases, J lost 3 bases, and 4 bases stayed unmatched. Per germline, CDR1 SGHDN and CDR2 FVKESK. Drawing the rest from reference TRBV14 and TRBJ2-1, the complete variable domain is EAGVTQFPSHSVIEKGQTVTLRCDPISGHDNLYWYRRVMGKEIKFLLHFVKESKQDESGMPNNRFLAERTGGTYSTLKVQPAELEDSGVYFCASSRLAGLYNEQFFGPGTRLTVL.

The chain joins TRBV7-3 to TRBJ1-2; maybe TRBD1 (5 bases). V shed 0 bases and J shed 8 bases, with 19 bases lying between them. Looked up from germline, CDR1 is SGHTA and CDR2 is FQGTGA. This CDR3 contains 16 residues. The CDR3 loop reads CASSLTGMAGQGGYTF. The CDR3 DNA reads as TGTGCCAGCAGCTTAACCGGGATGGCAGGACAAGGGGGCTACACCTTC.

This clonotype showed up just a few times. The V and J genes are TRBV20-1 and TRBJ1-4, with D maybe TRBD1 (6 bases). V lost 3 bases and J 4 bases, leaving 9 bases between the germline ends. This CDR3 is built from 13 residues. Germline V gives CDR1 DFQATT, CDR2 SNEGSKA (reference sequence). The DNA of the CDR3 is TGCAGTGCTAGCGGGGGCAGTAATGAAAAACTGTTTTTT. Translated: CSASGGSNEKLFF.

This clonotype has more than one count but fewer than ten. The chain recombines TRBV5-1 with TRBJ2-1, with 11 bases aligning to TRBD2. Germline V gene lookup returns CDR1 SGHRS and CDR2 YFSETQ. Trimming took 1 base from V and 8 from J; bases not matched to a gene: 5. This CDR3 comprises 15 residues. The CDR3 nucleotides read TGCGCCAGCAGCTTGCTACTAGCGGGAGTCGATGAGCAGTTCTTC. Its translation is CASSLLLAGVDEQFF.